Presented here are 9 T cell receptor beta chains from one specimen sequenced in a study of regulatory and conventional T cells in RAG deficiency. The table came from immunoSEQ multiplex PCR; TCRdb's copy has only in-frame clones and leaves some out. Here the sample spans 34,000 or so clones, about 89% being singletons. These same data were also listed under a study on regulatory T cells. This second study says: Primers: 52 TRBV forward and 13 TRBJ reverse.

The source material was CD8+ T cells sorted from blood. The receptors shown here come from a human donor in good health.

The V and J genes are TRBV9 and TRBJ2-1, with 7 bases aligning to TRBD2. With 0 bases clipped from V and 5 bases from J, the junction kept 5 bases outside the gene matches. Germline lookup yields CDR1 SGDLS and CDR2 YYNGEE. The CDR3 loop spans 15 amino acids. CDR3 protein: CASSVAGGTNNEQFF. CDR3 coding DNA: TGTGCCAGCAGCGTAGCGGGGGGAACAAACAATGAGCAGTTCTTC.

The rearrangement links TRBV6-7 to TRBJ2-5; D may be TRBD1 or TRBD2 (5 bases each). TRBV6-7 is labeled an ORF, and its function is uncertain. The length of the CDR3 is 12 residues. Trimming removed 11 bases from V and 7 bases from J, with 17 bases in between. In nucleotides, the CDR3 is TGTGCCTTCCGGGACCCCAGAGGGACCCAGTACTTC. Translating it yields CAFRDPRGTQYF.

For the CDR3, the DNA is TGTGCCAGCAGCAAAGTCGCTAGCGGGAGAATATCATGGCCCGGGGAGCTGTTTTTT. This gives the protein CASSKVASGRISWPGELFF. The chain couples TRBV21-1 to TRBJ2-2; the table's TRBD2 call for D was not verified on the DNA. TRBV21-1 is a listed pseudogene. The CDR3 sequence is 19 residues long.

The CDR3 sequence is CASSKEIGLQYEQYF. In DNA form, the CDR3 reads TGTGCCAGCAGCAAGGAAATAGGACTCCAATACGAGCAGTACTTC. The rearrangement joins TRBV21-1 to TRBJ2-7; the table's TRBD2 call for D was not verified on the DNA. TRBV21-1 is a pseudogene segment. The CDR3 loop spans 15 amino acids.

For this clone: The conserved phenylalanine or tryptophan is not found at the CDR3 terminus, so this likely reflects a read error. The chain recombines TRBV5-1 with TRBJ1-6; TRBD1 is a possible D gene (6 bases). Trimming removed 4 bases at V and 11 bases at J, with 13 bases between. The CDR3 extends over 13 amino acids. Germline V gives CDR1 SGHRS, CDR2 YFSETQ. CDR3 protein: CASSTNREAPLHL. DNA of the CDR3: TGCGCCAGCAGCACCAACAGGGAGGCACCCCTCCACCTT.

This chain joins TRBV5-4 and TRBJ2-1, with TRBD2 matching over 12 bases. Germline assignment: CDR1 SGHNT and CDR2 YYREEE (reference sequence). V lost 4 bases, J lost 7 bases, and 9 bases stayed unmatched. CDR3 length equals 16 residues. The CDR3 DNA follows: TGTGCCAGCAGCGTAGCTAGCGGGAGGGCCGGAAATGAGCAGTTCTTC. Its translation: CASSVASGRAGNEQFF.

The rearrangement joins TRBV5-1 to TRBJ2-1; the D is unclear. Germline CDR1 is SGHRS and CDR2 is YFSETQ. The CDR3 spans 15 residues. The V gene lost 3 bases and the J gene lost 0 bases, with 10 bases spanning the gap. Here the CDR3 reads CASSSNPSSYNEQFF. CDR3 nucleotide sequence: TGCGCCAGCAGCTCTAACCCGAGCTCCTACAATGAGCAGTTCTTC. Complete variable domain (other parts from reference TRBV5-1 and TRBJ2-1): KAGVTQTPRYLIKTRGQQVTLSCSPISGHRSVSWYQQTPGQGLQFLFEYFSETQRNKGNFPGRFSGRQFSNSRSEMNVSTLELGDSALYLCASSSNPSSYNEQFFGPGTRLTVL.

V is TRBV7-3 and J is TRBJ2-3; D unresolved. The CDR3 runs to 14 residues. Trimming took off 1 base at V and 1 base at J, with 6 bases between the two ends. The germline V gene has CDR1 SGHTA and CDR2 FQGTGA. This CDR3 is CASSLILGTDTQYF. CDR3 DNA: TGTGCCAGCAGCTTAATTCTGGGCACAGATACGCAGTATTTT.

This chain links TRBV19 with TRBJ1-3; 7 bases fit TRBD1. Germline V CDR1 and CDR2: LNHDA, SQIVND (reference sequence). The CDR3 loop spans 15 amino acids. V was pared by 5 bases and J by 3 bases, with 7 bases of the junction left unmatched. In nucleotides, the CDR3 is TGTGCCAGTAGTCTACAGGGGTCTAATGGAAACACCATATATTTT. Its protein product is CASSLQGSNGNTIYF.